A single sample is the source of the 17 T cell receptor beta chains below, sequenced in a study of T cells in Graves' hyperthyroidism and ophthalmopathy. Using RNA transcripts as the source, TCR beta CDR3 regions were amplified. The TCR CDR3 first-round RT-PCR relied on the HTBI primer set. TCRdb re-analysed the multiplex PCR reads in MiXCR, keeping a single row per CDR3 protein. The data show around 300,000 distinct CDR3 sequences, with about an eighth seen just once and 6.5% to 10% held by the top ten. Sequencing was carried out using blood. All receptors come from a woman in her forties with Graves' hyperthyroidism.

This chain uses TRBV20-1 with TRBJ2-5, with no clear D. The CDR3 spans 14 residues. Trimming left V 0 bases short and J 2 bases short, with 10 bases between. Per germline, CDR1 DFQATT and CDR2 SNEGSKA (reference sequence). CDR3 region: CSARDDGRQETQYF. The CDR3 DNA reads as TGCAGTGCTAGAGATGACGGCAGGCAAGAGACCCAGTACTTC.

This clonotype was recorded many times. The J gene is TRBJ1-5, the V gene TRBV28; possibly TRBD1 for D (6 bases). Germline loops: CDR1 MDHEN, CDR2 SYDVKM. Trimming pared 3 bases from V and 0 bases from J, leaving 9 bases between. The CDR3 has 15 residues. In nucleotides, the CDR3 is TGTGCCAGCAGTTTCTCGGACAGTAGCAATCAGCCCCAGCATTTT. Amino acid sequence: CASSFSDSSNQPQHF.

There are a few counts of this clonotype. The CDR3 nucleotides read TGTGCCAGCAGTGCCGGGGACAGCTACGAGCAGTACTTC. Translation: CASSAGDSYEQYF. The V call is TRBV6-1, the J call TRBJ2-7; 7 positions agree with TRBD1. Per the germline V gene, CDR1 is MNHNS and CDR2 is SASEGT. The CDR3 has 13 residues. The J segment lost 3 bases and the V segment lost 4 bases, leaving 3 bases of the junction unmatched.

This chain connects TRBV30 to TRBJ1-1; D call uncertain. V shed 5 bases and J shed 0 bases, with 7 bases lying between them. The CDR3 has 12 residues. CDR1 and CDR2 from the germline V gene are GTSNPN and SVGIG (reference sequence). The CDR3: CAWGLMNTEAFF. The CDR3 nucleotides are TGTGCCTGGGGACTCATGAACACTGAAGCTTTCTTT.

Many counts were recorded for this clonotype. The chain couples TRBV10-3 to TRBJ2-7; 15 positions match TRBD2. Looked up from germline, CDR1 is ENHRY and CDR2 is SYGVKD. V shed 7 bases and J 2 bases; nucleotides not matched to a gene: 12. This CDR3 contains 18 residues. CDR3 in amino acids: CAINGPPGLAGGTYEQYF. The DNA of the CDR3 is TGTGCCATCAACGGACCTCCGGGACTAGCGGGAGGAACCTACGAGCAGTACTTC.

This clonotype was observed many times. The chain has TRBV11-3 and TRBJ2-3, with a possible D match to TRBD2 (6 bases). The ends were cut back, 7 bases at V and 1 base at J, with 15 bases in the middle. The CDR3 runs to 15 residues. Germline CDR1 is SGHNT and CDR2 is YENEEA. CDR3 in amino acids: CASKISASGTDTQYF. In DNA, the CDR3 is TGTGCCAGCAAAATATCGGCTAGCGGCACAGATACGCAGTATTTT.

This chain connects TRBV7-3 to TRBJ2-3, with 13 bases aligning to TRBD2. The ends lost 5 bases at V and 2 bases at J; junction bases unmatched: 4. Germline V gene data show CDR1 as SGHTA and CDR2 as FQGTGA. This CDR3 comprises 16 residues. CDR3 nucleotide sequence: TGTGCCAGCAGCGCCGGACTAGCGGGAGTCACAGATACGCAGTATTTT. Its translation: CASSAGLAGVTDTQYF.

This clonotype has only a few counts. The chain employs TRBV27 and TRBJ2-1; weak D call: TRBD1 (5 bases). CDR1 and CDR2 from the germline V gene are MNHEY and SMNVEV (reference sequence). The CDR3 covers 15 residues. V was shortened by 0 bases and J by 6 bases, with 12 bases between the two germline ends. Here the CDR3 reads CASSLSMGTGNEQFF. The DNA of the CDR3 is TGTGCCAGCAGTTTATCGATGGGTACAGGCAATGAGCAGTTCTTC.

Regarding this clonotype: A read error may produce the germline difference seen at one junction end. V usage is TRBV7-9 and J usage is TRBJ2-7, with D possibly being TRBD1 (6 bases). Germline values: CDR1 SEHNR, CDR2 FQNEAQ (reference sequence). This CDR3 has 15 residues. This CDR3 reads CVSSLVLDRAYEQYF. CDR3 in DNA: TGTGTCAGCAGCTTAGTACTGGACAGAGCCTACGAGCAGTACTTC.

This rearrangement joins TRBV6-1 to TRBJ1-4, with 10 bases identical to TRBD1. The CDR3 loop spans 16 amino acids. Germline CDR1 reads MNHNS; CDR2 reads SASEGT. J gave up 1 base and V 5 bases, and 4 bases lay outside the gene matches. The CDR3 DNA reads TGTGCCAGCAGTTCGGGGACAGGGGTAACTAATGAAAAACTGTTTTTT. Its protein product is CASSSGTGVTNEKLFF.

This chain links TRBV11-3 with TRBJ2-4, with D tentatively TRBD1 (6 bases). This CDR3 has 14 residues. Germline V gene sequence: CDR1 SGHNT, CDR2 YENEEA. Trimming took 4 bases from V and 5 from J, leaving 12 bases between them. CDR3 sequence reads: CASSWGQGQNIQYF. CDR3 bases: TGTGCCAGCAGCTGGGGGCAGGGACAAAACATTCAGTACTTC.

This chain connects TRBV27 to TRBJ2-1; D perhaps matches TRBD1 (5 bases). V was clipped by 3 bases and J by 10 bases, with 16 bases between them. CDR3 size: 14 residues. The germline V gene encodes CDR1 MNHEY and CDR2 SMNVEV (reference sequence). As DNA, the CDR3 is TGTGCCAGCAGTTTCAGGGCTCCTTTGATGGAGCAGTTCTTC. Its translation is CASSFRAPLMEQFF.

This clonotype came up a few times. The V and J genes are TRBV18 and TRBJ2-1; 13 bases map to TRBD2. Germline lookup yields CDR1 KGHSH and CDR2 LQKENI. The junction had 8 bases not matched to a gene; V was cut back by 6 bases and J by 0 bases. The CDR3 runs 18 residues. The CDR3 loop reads CASSMTSGRISSYNEQFF. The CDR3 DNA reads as TGTGCCAGCTCCATGACTAGCGGGAGGATCAGCTCCTACAATGAGCAGTTCTTC.

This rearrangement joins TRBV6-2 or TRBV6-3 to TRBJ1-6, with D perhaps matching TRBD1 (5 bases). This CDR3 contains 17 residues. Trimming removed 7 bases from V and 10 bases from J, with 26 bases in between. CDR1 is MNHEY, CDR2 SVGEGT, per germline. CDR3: CASIQPGSGRGISPLHF. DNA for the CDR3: TGTGCCAGCATTCAACCAGGGTCTGGTCGGGGAATATCACCCCTCCACTTT.

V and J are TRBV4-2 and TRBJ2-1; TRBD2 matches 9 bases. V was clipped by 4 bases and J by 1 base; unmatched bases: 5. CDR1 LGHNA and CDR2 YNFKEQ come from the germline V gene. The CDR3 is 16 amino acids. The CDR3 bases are TGTGCCAGCAGCCGAGACACTAGCGGGTCCTACAATGAGCAGTTCTTC. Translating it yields CASSRDTSGSYNEQFF.

The chain's CDR3 is CATMKDYTDTQYF. The CDR3 region has the DNA TGTGCCACCATGAAAGACTACACAGATACGCAGTATTTT. This chain links TRBV24-1 with TRBJ2-3, with a weak D call TRBD2 (5 bases). The V end lost 8 bases, the J end lost 2 bases, and 10 bases lay between the germline ends. Germline V CDR1 and CDR2: KGHDR, SFDVKD. The CDR3 sequence is 13 residues long.

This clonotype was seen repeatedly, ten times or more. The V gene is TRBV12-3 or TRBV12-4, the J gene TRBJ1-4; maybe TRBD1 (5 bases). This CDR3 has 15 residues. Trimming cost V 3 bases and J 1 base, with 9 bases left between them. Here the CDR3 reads CASSLEGETNEKLFF. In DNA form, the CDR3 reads TGTGCCAGCAGTTTGGAAGGGGAAACTAATGAAAAACTGTTTTTT.